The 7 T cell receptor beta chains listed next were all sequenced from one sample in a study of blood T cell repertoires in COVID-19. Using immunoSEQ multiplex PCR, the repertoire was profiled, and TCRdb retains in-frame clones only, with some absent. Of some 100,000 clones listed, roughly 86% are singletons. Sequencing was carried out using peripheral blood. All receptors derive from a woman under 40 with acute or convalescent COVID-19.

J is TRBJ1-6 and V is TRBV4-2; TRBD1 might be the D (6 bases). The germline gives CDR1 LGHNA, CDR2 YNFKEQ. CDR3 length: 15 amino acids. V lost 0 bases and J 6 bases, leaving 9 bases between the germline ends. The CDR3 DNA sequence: TGTGCCAGCAGCCAAGATCTGGACAGTAATTCACCCCTCCACTTT. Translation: CASSQDLDSNSPLHF.

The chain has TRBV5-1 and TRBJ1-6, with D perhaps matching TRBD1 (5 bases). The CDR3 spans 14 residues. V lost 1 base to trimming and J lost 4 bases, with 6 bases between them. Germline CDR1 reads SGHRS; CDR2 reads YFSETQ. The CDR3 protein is CASSLQGYNSPLHF. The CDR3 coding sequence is TGCGCCAGCAGCTTGCAGGGTTATAATTCACCCCTCCACTTT.

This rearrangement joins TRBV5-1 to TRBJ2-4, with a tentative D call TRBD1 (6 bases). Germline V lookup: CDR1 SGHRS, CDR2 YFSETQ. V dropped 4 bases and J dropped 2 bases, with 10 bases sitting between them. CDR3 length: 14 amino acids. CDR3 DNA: TGCGCCAGCAGCCCAGGGGTGACCAAAAACATTCAGTACTTC. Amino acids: CASSPGVTKNIQYF.

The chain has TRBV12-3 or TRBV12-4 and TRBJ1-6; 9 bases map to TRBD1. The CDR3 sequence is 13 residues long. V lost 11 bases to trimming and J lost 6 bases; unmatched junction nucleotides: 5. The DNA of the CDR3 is TGTGCCTGCGCGGGACAGGGTAATTCACCCCTCCACTTT. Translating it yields CACAGQGNSPLHF.

The CDR3 coding sequence is TGTGCCAGCAGGACGGCAGGGGGCGCAATGGAGACCCAGTACTTC. Translation: CASRTAGGAMETQYF. This chain links TRBV6-5 with TRBJ2-5; 8 nucleotides line up with TRBD1. Trimming took 6 bases from V and 5 from J; bases not matched to a gene: 11. CDR1 is MNHEY and CDR2 is SVGAGI in the germline V gene. The CDR3 is 15 residues long.

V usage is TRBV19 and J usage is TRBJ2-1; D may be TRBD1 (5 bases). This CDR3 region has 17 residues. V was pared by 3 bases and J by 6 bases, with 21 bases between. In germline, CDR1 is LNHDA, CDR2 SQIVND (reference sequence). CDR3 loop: CASSMGPHRALSNEQFF. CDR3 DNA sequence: TGTGCCAGTAGTATGGGGCCCCACAGAGCCCTCAGCAATGAGCAGTTCTTC.

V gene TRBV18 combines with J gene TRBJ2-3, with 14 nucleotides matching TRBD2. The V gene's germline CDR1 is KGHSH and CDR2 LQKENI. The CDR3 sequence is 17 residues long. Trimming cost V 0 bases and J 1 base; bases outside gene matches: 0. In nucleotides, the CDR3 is TGTGCCAGCTCACCACCGGGACTAGCGGGGGGCACAGATACGCAGTATTTT. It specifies CASSPPGLAGGTDTQYF. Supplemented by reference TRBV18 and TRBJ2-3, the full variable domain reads NAGVMQNPRHLVRRRGQEARLRCSPMKGHSHVYWYRQLPEEGLKFMVYLQKENIIDESGMPKERFSAEFPKEGPSILRIQQVVRGDSAAYFCASSPPGLAGGTDTQYFGPGTRLTVL.